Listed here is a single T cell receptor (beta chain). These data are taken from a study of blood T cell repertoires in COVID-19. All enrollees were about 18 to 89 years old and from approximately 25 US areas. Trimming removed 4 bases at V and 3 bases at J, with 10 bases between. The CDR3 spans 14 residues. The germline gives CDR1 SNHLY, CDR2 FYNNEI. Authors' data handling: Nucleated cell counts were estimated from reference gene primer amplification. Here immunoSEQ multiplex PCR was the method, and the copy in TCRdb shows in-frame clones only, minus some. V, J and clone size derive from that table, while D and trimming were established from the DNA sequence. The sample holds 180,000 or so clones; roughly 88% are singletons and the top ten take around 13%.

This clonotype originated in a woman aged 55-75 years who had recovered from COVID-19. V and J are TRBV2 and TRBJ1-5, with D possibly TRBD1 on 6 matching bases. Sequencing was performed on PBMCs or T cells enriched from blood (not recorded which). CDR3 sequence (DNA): TGTGCCAGCAGTGGGACAGAACCCAATCAGCCCCAGCATTTT. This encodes CASSGTEPNQPQHF.